This TCR beta chain was recovered during a study of T cell responses to AZD1222 COVID-19 vaccine. In the study overall: Analysis merged second doses at about 4 or about 12 weeks.

Method: immunoSEQ multiplex PCR; TCRdb's copy keeps in-frame clones and lacks some. The table shows under 150,000 clones, with 90% to 95% occurring only once. Study-level points and caveats: Of spike-specific TCRs, nearly half reportedly target regions left unmutated in variants. Donors skewed white British and female; clonal diversity was possibly underestimated.

As concerns this clone: The target antigen is unknown.

The TCR originated in an adult in good health. The sequencing here drew on peripheral blood, taken on day 0 of AZD1222 vaccination.

CDR3 nucleotide sequence: TGTGCCAGCAGGGGAGACACTGAAGCTTTCTTT. Translated: CASRGDTEAFF. The rearrangement links TRBV28 to TRBJ1-1; D remains ambiguous. The germline V gene has CDR1 MDHEN and CDR2 SYDVKM. This CDR3 has 11 residues. V was shortened by 6 bases and J by 3 bases, with 5 bases between the two germline ends. Looking up the rest from reference TRBV28 and TRBJ1-1 gives the full variable domain: DVKVTQSSRYLVKRTGEKVFLECVQDMDHENMFWYRQDPGLGLRLIYFSYDVKMKEKGDIPEGYSVSREKKERFSLILESASTNQTSMYLCASRGDTEAFFGQGTRLTVV.